The 32 T cell receptor beta chains reported below all come from one sample, sequenced in a study of cytomegalovirus exposure and HLA in healthy donors. Both 60 Vbeta primers and 13 Jbeta primers went into the PCR. Using immunoSEQ multiplex PCR, the repertoire was profiled, and TCRdb retains in-frame clones only, with some absent. The sample holds 130,000 or so clones, 75% seen once. Sequencing was performed on PBMCs. These receptor sequences come from a woman in her thirties or forties in good health and CMV-seropositive.

CDR3 in DNA: TGTGCCAGCTCACCACGCGGGACGGCAAACTACGAGCAGTACTTC. Protein: CASSPRGTANYEQYF. The V and J genes are TRBV18 and TRBJ2-7; D perhaps matches TRBD2 (6 bases). The CDR3 loop spans 15 amino acids. V was trimmed by 1 base and J by 3 bases, leaving 13 bases between them. Per germline, CDR1 KGHSH and CDR2 LQKENI.

The V and J genes are TRBV30 and TRBJ2-5; 8 bases agree with TRBD1. The J call is in doubt because the DNA end fits TRBJ2-7 better. Germline lookup yields CDR1 GTSNPN and CDR2 SVGIG (reference sequence). The CDR3 runs 14 residues. The CDR3 is CAWSVGQGPYEQYF. The CDR3 region has the DNA TGTGCCTGGAGTGTAGGACAGGGACCCTACGAGCAGTACTTC.

The genes are TRBV4-2 and TRBJ1-3; no definite D call. This CDR3 has 16 amino acids. V gave up 4 bases and J gave up 4 bases, with 17 bases separating them. Germline CDR1 and CDR2: LGHNA and YNFKEQ. CDR3 amino acids: CASSPGGGPRGNTIYF. In DNA, the CDR3 is TGTGCCAGCAGCCCGGGAGGAGGTCCTAGGGGAAACACCATATATTTT.

The V gene is TRBV30, the J gene TRBJ1-5; D is perhaps TRBD1 (5 bases). The CDR3 totals 13 residues. V was cut by 2 bases and J by 7 bases, with 12 bases left in between. Germline loops: CDR1 GTSNPN, CDR2 SVGIG (reference sequence). The DNA of the CDR3 is TGTGCCTGGAGTCCAGGGTGGGGACAGCCCCAGCATTTT. Its protein is CAWSPGWGQPQHF.

The CDR3 reads CASLAGGSTDTQYF. In nucleotides, the CDR3 is TGTGCCAGCCTAGCGGGAGGGAGCACAGATACGCAGTATTTT. The chain links TRBV28 to TRBJ2-3, with TRBD2 identical over 12 bases. Germline CDR1 and CDR2: MDHEN and SYDVKM. Trimming took 8 bases from V and 0 from J; bases not matched to a gene: 0. The CDR3 spans 14 residues.

The chain employs TRBV11-2 and TRBJ1-1; the match to TRBD1 covers 7 bases. The CDR3 covers 16 residues. V shed 4 bases and J 2 bases; nucleotides not matched to a gene: 10. CDR1 is SGHAT, CDR2 FQNNGV, per germline. This chain's CDR3 is CASSSFRTGGNTEAFF. The CDR3 coding sequence is TGTGCCAGCAGCTCTTTTCGGACAGGCGGAAACACTGAAGCTTTCTTT.

This sequence joins TRBV6-5 and TRBJ2-1, with 7 positions matching TRBD1. With 0 bases clipped from V and 10 bases from J, the junction kept 6 bases outside the gene matches. CDR3 length: 14 residues. The germline CDR1 and CDR2 sequences are MNHEY and SVGAGI. CDR3 nucleotide sequence: TGTGCCAGCAGTTACTCCCCCGACAGGGAAGAGCAGTTCTTC. Its protein product is CASSYSPDREEQFF.

V usage is TRBV5-1 and J usage is TRBJ2-7; tentative D call: TRBD2 (6 bases). The germline gives CDR1 SGHRS, CDR2 YFSETQ. The V end lost 1 base, the J end lost 2 bases, and 22 bases lay between the germline ends. CDR3 length: 18 amino acids. The CDR3 DNA reads as TGCGCCAGCAGCTTGTGGGAAAAGGGTAGCGGATACACCTACGAGCAGTACTTC. It translates to CASSLWEKGSGYTYEQYF.

This chain links TRBV4-3 with TRBJ2-6, with 15 bases identical to TRBD2. With 0 bases clipped from V and 4 bases from J, the junction kept 4 bases outside the gene matches. CDR3 length: 19 residues. CDR1 is LGHNA and CDR2 is YSLEER in the germline V gene. The CDR3 DNA is TGCGCCAGCAGCCAAGATGGACTAGCGGGGGGGCGGGGGGCCAACGTCCTGACTTTC. Its translation: CASSQDGLAGGRGANVLTF.

The chain carries TRBV10-3 and TRBJ1-2, with D unclear. Germline CDR1 ENHRY, CDR2 SYGVKD. Deletions cut 3 bases from V and 8 bases from J, with 10 bases between. The CDR3 is 12 amino acids. The CDR3 coding sequence is TGTGCCATCAGTGACCCAATGAGCGGCTACACCTTC. Translation: CAISDPMSGYTF.

The gene calls are TRBV5-5 and TRBJ1-1, with a weak D call TRBD1 (6 bases). V was trimmed by 4 bases and J by 4 bases, leaving 17 bases between them. CDR3 length: 15 residues. Germline V lookup: CDR1 SGHKS, CDR2 YYEKEE (reference sequence). Here the CDR3 DNA reads TGTGCCAGCAGCGGCGGCCACAGGGTAGGCACTGAAGCTTTCTTT. Its protein product is CASSGGHRVGTEAFF.

This clone was observed once. CDR3 residues: CASGGTIQGEQYF. As DNA, the CDR3 is TGCGCCAGTGGGGGCACCATCCAGGGCGAGCAGTACTTC. V is TRBV5-1 and J is TRBJ2-7; TRBD1 is a possible D gene (6 bases). There are 13 residues in the CDR3. Trimming stripped 8 bases from V and 6 bases from J, with 18 bases between. From germline, CDR1 is SGHRS and CDR2 YFSETQ.

The chain uses TRBV5-4 and TRBJ2-7, with D perhaps matching TRBD2 (5 bases). Trimming shortened V by 4 bases and J by 4 bases, and 9 bases separated the two germline ends. CDR1 is SGHNT, CDR2 YYREEE, per germline (reference sequence). CDR3 length equals 12 residues. This CDR3 reads CASSQTSYEQYF. The DNA of the CDR3 is TGTGCCAGCAGCCAAACTAGTTACGAGCAGTACTTC.

This clone turned up a few times. This chain uses TRBV5-1 with TRBJ2-3; no reliable D call. Trimming cost V 0 bases and J 0 bases, with 5 bases left between them. This CDR3 region has 14 residues. The germline CDR1 and CDR2 sequences are SGHRS and YFSETQ. Here the CDR3 reads CASSLGASTDTQYF. In DNA, the CDR3 is TGCGCCAGCAGCTTGGGAGCCAGCACAGATACGCAGTATTTT.

The V call is TRBV5-4, the J call TRBJ2-7; possibly TRBD2 for D (6 bases). In germline, CDR1 is SGHNT, CDR2 YYREEE (reference sequence). Trimming took 5 bases from V and 3 from J, leaving 18 bases between them. The CDR3 is made up of 15 amino acids. Here the CDR3 reads CASRGDAGLNYEQYF. The CDR3 nucleotides read TGTGCCAGCAGGGGGGATGCGGGACTCAACTACGAGCAGTACTTC.

This rearrangement joins TRBV30 to TRBJ1-3; D ambiguous. Deletions cut 3 bases from V and 2 bases from J, with 8 bases between. CDR1 is GTSNPN, CDR2 SVGIG, per germline (reference sequence). This CDR3 has 13 amino acids. CDR3 DNA: TGTGCCTGGAGCGCCAGGACTGGAAACACCATATATTTT. It specifies CAWSARTGNTIYF. The full variable domain, its missing parts supplied by reference TRBV30 and TRBJ1-3, is SQTIHQWPATLVQPVGSPLSLECTVEGTSNPNLYWYRQAAGRGLQLLFYSVGIGQISSEVPQNLSASRPQDRQFILSSKKLLLSDSGFYLCAWSARTGNTIYFGEGSWLTVV.

This clone was counted only a few times. V usage is TRBV11-2 and J usage is TRBJ2-5; tentative D call: TRBD1 (5 bases). The J call may be in error: the DNA end matches TRBJ2-7 better. The CDR3 has 13 amino acids. From germline, CDR1 is SGHAT and CDR2 FQNNGV. CDR3 in amino acids: CASRPDNSYEQYF. The CDR3 coding sequence is TGTGCCAGCAGACCGGACAACTCCTACGAGCAGTACTTC.

In nucleotides, the CDR3 is TGTGCCAGCTTGGACAGTTGGAGTGAAAAACTGTTTTTT. As protein: CASLDSWSEKLFF. The V gene is TRBV6-5, the J gene TRBJ1-4; D may be TRBD1 (6 bases). This CDR3 has 13 residues. In germline, CDR1 is MNHEY, CDR2 SVGAGI. Trimming took 8 bases from V and 7 from J, leaving 14 bases between them.

This chain joins TRBV18 and TRBJ1-6; 7 bases are shared with TRBD1. V trimming: 5 bases; J trimming: 5 bases; junction bases outside the gene matches: 6. This CDR3 is 15 amino acids long. The V gene's germline CDR1 is KGHSH and CDR2 LQKENI. In DNA, the CDR3 is TGTGCCAGCTCAACCCGACAGGGTGATAATTCACCCCTCCACTTT. This codes for CASSTRQGDNSPLHF.

The V and J genes are TRBV6-5 and TRBJ2-7; D uncertain. Trimming left V 5 bases short and J 7 bases short, with 15 bases between. This CDR3 comprises 13 residues. Germline loops: CDR1 MNHEY, CDR2 SVGAGI. The chain's CDR3 is CASSTRSSAEQYF. DNA of the CDR3: TGTGCCAGCAGTACGCGGTCGTCGGCGGAGCAGTACTTC.

This clone was recorded once. V is TRBV27 and J is TRBJ2-7, with a tentative D call TRBD1 (5 bases). Germline-derived CDR1 and CDR2 are MNHEY and SMNVEV (reference sequence). V lost 2 bases to trimming and J lost 5 bases, with 7 bases between them. The CDR3 runs to 12 residues. The CDR3 DNA reads as TGTGCCAGCAGTTTAGTAGGGGACGAGCAGTACTTC. Protein: CASSLVGDEQYF.

V usage is TRBV7-6 and J usage is TRBJ2-7; TRBD1 aligns across 9 bases. Germline CDR1 and CDR2: SGHVS and FNYEAQ. The CDR3 is 17 amino acids. With V trimmed by 9 bases and J by 2 bases, 17 bases remained unmatched. CDR3 DNA: TGTGCCAGGCTTATACGCACGGGACAGGGATTCACCTACGAGCAGTACTTC. Protein: CARLIRTGQGFTYEQYF.

This sequence joins TRBV30 and TRBJ1-5; the match to TRBD1 covers 12 bases. V lost 1 base to trimming and J lost 7 bases; unmatched junction nucleotides: 2. The CDR3 runs to 14 residues. Germline V lookup: CDR1 GTSNPN, CDR2 SVGIG (reference sequence). The CDR3 spells CAWSEGQGAQPQHF. Here the CDR3 DNA reads TGTGCCTGGAGTGAGGGACAGGGGGCCCAGCCCCAGCATTTT.

This clone was counted a single time. The chain has TRBV7-9 and TRBJ1-3, with D maybe TRBD1 (5 bases). The CDR3 runs 17 residues. V lost 5 bases and J lost 4, with 21 bases in between. CDR1 is SEHNR and CDR2 is FQNEAQ in the germline V gene (reference sequence). CDR3 amino acids: CASSPTALLFSGNTIYF. The DNA of the CDR3 is TGTGCCAGCAGCCCGACAGCGCTACTATTCTCGGGAAACACCATATATTTT.

This sequence joins TRBV7-9 and TRBJ2-3; 14 positions agree with TRBD2. The CDR3 runs to 18 residues. J lost 2 bases, V lost 5 bases, and 9 bases had no gene match. CDR1 SEHNR and CDR2 FQNEAQ come from the germline V gene (reference sequence). This chain's CDR3 is CASSLGLAGGSYTDTQYF. Written as DNA, the CDR3 is TGTGCCAGCAGCCTCGGACTAGCGGGGGGCTCCTACACAGATACGCAGTATTTT.

V and J are TRBV4-3 and TRBJ2-7; TRBD2 matches 9 bases. The length of the CDR3 is 15 residues. Looked up from germline, CDR1 is LGHNA and CDR2 is YSLEER. J gave up 2 bases and V 0 bases, and 2 bases lay outside the gene matches. CDR3 amino acids: CASSQDSGGPYEQYF. DNA for the CDR3: TGCGCCAGCAGCCAAGATAGCGGGGGCCCCTACGAGCAGTACTTC.

This sequence joins TRBV28 and TRBJ1-2, with D maybe TRBD1 (5 bases). In germline, CDR1 is MDHEN, CDR2 SYDVKM. Trimming removed 5 bases at V and 8 bases at J, with 18 bases between. The CDR3 length is 14 residues. The CDR3 DNA reads TGTGCCAGCAGTGCCTCCCTTACAGGCGCCGGCTACACCTTC. This codes for CASSASLTGAGYTF.

V and J are TRBV7-6 and TRBJ2-3; perhaps TRBD2 as D (5 bases). Trimming stripped 1 base from V and 2 bases from J, with 7 bases between. The CDR3 loop spans 14 amino acids. Germline CDR1 is SGHVS and CDR2 is FNYEAQ. CDR3 protein: CASSLGRDTDTQYF. The CDR3 nucleotides read TGTGCCAGCAGCTTAGGACGGGACACAGATACGCAGTATTTT.

The rearrangement links TRBV10-3 to TRBJ2-7, with TRBD1 identical over 7 bases. CDR3 length: 15 residues. The V gene's germline CDR1 is ENHRY and CDR2 SYGVKD. V lost 2 bases and J lost 2; bases outside the gene matches: 6. CDR3 in amino acids: CAISETGTATYEQYF. CDR3 bases: TGTGCCATCAGTGAGACCGGGACAGCAACCTACGAGCAGTACTTC.

The CDR3 DNA reads TGTGCCAGCATCGCAAAGGCGGGGCTCGGGACAGTGAACACCGGGGAGCTGTTTTTT. Translated: CASIAKAGLGTVNTGELFF. The rearrangement uses TRBV4-2 and TRBJ2-2, with D perhaps matching TRBD1 (7 bases). The CDR3 loop spans 19 amino acids. The ends were cut back, 7 bases at V and 1 base at J, with 25 bases in the middle. Per the germline V gene, CDR1 is LGHNA and CDR2 is YNFKEQ.

This chain links TRBV7-9 with TRBJ2-1, with 8 positions matching TRBD1. The CDR3 spans 15 residues. V was clipped by 5 bases and J by 7 bases; unmatched bases: 10. Germline-derived CDR1 and CDR2 are SEHNR and FQNEAQ (reference sequence). The CDR3 DNA reads as TGTGCCAGCAGCCTCGGACAGGGCGTGGGAAATGAGCAGTTCTTC. Amino acid sequence: CASSLGQGVGNEQFF.

The sample holds a few counts of this clone. V and J are TRBV28 and TRBJ2-2; 8 positions match TRBD1. Germline V gene data show CDR1 as MDHEN and CDR2 as SYDVKM. V shed 2 bases and J 7 bases; nucleotides not matched to a gene: 12. The CDR3 covers 17 residues. The CDR3 sequence: CASSLRFGRGRDGELFF. In nucleotides, the CDR3 is TGTGCCAGCAGTTTAAGGTTTGGCAGGGGGCGAGACGGGGAGCTGTTTTTT.